This T cell receptor beta chain comes out of a study of regulatory T cells in long-lasting Graves disease. Researchers made TCR beta libraries by using iRepertoire HTBI primers and running Arm-PCR on CDR3 regions. Via MiXCR, TCRdb re-called the multiplex PCR reads, giving one row per CDR3 protein. Counted here are hundreds of thousands of distinct CDR3 sequences, around 17% occurring once; the ten biggest clones make up 25% to 30%. Trimming took 0 bases from V and 4 from J; bases not matched to a gene: 6. Germline-derived CDR1 and CDR2 are SGHRS and YFSETQ. The CDR3 runs to 15 residues. This clonotype was picked up many times. Time point defined: newly diagnosed GD, antithyroid drugs for less than 3 months. The TCR library was made from RNA extracted from PBMCs. In addition, the sample was reused for a study of T cells in Graves' hyperthyroidism and ophthalmopathy. That source adds: Also found in blood were most expanded thyroid clonotypes above 0.001.

This sequence joins TRBV5-1 and TRBJ1-1; 7 bases are a match to TRBD1. The sample consisted of peripheral blood mononuclear cells (PBMCs), taken at new diagnosis, from a patient treated with antithyroid drugs. The receptor comes from a man in his forties with Graves disease. The CDR3: CASSLEGGVGTEAFF. Written as DNA, the CDR3 is TGCGCCAGCAGCTTGGAAGGGGGCGTGGGCACTGAAGCTTTCTTT.